The T cell receptor beta chain described here comes from a study of T cell clones after liver transplantation. The wider study: A pre-transplant mixed lymphocyte reaction with TCRbeta sequencing defined graft-donor-reactive clones followed in post-transplant blood. Until 12-24 months post-transplant, subjects got standard immunosuppression and no induction.

Here immunoSEQ multiplex PCR was the method, and the copy in TCRdb shows in-frame clones only, minus some. The repertoire holds 70,000 to 80,000 clones, with 90% as singletons. This clone has a handful of counts. As yet, its antigen is unknown. General study points: Graft donor-reactive T cells possibly entered the graft instead of undergoing deletion.

Sequencing was performed on CD4+ T cells from blood, taken before liver transplant. The clonotype comes from a human donor who received a liver transplant.

This CDR3 is CASRPGQGTGELFF. Here the CDR3 DNA reads TGTGCCAGCAGGCCCGGACAGGGCACCGGGGAGCTGTTTTTT. The chain joins TRBV2 to TRBJ2-2; 8 bases are a match to TRBD1. The CDR3 covers 14 residues. V was clipped by 6 bases and J by 4 bases; unmatched bases: 4. The germline CDR1 and CDR2 sequences are SNHLY and FYNNEI.